This TCR beta chain was observed in a study of shared clonotypes between healthy human individuals. Under the authors' procedure: Junction-only sequences without quality scores were provided by ImmunoSEQ, so filtering was different. The repertoire was sequenced with immunoSEQ multiplex PCR; TCRdb's copy has only in-frame clones and lacks some. That table furnishes V, J and clone size, whereas the DNA furnished D and trimming. The sample gives 450,000 to 500,000 clones, 60% to 80% of which show up once; more than 10% is in the top ten. The healthy adult donors were HIV-negative and reported no recent acute infections or vaccinations. The study drew all its donors from Caucasian adults living in Nashville, Tennessee. Germline V gene sequence: CDR1 SGHAT, CDR2 FQNNGV. The CDR3 has 15 residues. The V end was cut by 5 bases, the J end by 7 bases, with 18 bases between.

The sequenced sample was PBMCs. The TCR originated in a woman in her 40s in good health. Some clones in this sample may be carry-over from other donors' samples. The chain has TRBV11-2 and TRBJ2-1; TRBD2 might be the D (6 bases). CDR3 amino acids: CASSLVAGLGNEQFF. The CDR3 region has the DNA TGTGCCAGCAGCCTTGTTGCGGGGTTAGGGAATGAGCAGTTCTTC.